A selection of T cell receptor beta chains follows, all from one sample in a study of blood T cell repertoires in COVID-19. Sequencing was performed with immunoSEQ multiplex PCR; in TCRdb, only in-frame clones are kept and a portion is missing. This repertoire shows about 200,000 clones, 70% to 90% found once; its top ten account for roughly a sixth. The material sequenced was peripheral blood. The receptors stem from a man in his fifties or sixties with COVID-19, enrolled during active disease. The conserved cysteine and the conserved F or W are not part of the CDR3 here.

v_gene	j_gene	CDR3aa
TRBV7-7	TRBJ2-7	ASSLRQGGSYEQY
TRBV7-3	TRBJ2-3	ASSLFGTGDSTDTQY
TRBV19	TRBJ1-1	ASSSDRPTIMNTEAF
TRBV7-3	TRBJ2-5	ASSLVGGASETQY
TRBV19	TRBJ2-7	ASRPRGSSYEQY
TRBV5-8	TRBJ2-5	ASSQGLAGEIETQY
TRBV10-3	TRBJ2-5	AISGGRGIPETQY
TRBV6-5	TRBJ2-7	ASSRQGFAYEQY
TRBV28	TRBJ1-6	ASNPWVGALSYNSPLH
TRBV2	TRBJ1-5	AGLGGGTSQPQH
TRBV14	TRBJ2-2	ASSQGRGSGRARGELF
TRBV6-5	TRBJ1-2	ASREGTVTYGYT
TRBV19	TRBJ1-1	ASRGQGLSTEAF
TRBV3-1/TRBV3-2	TRBJ1-1	ASSQGEQGAAF
TRBV5-1	TRBJ2-3	ASVRASDTDTQY
TRBV6-5	TRBJ2-3	ASSFGTGSTDTQY
TRBV3-1/TRBV3-2	TRBJ2-4	ASSQGGGNIQY
TRBV7-2	TRBJ1-6	ASSLRDRGDSPLH
TRBV9	TRBJ2-6	ASTGAGGGGANVLT
TRBV6-5	TRBJ2-1	ASREISGLEQF